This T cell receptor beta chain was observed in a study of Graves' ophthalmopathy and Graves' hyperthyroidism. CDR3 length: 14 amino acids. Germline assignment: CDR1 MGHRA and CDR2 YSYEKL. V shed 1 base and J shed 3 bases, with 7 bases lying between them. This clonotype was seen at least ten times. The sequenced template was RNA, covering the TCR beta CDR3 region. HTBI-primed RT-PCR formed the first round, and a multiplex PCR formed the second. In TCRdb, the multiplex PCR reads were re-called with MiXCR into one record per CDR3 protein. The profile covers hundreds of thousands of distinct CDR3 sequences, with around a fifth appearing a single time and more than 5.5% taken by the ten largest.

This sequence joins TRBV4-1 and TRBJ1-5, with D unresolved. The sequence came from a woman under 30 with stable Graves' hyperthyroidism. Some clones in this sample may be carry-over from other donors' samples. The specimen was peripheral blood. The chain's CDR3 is CASSQATPNQPQHF. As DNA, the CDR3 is TGCGCCAGCAGCCAAGCCACCCCCAATCAGCCCCAGCATTTT.